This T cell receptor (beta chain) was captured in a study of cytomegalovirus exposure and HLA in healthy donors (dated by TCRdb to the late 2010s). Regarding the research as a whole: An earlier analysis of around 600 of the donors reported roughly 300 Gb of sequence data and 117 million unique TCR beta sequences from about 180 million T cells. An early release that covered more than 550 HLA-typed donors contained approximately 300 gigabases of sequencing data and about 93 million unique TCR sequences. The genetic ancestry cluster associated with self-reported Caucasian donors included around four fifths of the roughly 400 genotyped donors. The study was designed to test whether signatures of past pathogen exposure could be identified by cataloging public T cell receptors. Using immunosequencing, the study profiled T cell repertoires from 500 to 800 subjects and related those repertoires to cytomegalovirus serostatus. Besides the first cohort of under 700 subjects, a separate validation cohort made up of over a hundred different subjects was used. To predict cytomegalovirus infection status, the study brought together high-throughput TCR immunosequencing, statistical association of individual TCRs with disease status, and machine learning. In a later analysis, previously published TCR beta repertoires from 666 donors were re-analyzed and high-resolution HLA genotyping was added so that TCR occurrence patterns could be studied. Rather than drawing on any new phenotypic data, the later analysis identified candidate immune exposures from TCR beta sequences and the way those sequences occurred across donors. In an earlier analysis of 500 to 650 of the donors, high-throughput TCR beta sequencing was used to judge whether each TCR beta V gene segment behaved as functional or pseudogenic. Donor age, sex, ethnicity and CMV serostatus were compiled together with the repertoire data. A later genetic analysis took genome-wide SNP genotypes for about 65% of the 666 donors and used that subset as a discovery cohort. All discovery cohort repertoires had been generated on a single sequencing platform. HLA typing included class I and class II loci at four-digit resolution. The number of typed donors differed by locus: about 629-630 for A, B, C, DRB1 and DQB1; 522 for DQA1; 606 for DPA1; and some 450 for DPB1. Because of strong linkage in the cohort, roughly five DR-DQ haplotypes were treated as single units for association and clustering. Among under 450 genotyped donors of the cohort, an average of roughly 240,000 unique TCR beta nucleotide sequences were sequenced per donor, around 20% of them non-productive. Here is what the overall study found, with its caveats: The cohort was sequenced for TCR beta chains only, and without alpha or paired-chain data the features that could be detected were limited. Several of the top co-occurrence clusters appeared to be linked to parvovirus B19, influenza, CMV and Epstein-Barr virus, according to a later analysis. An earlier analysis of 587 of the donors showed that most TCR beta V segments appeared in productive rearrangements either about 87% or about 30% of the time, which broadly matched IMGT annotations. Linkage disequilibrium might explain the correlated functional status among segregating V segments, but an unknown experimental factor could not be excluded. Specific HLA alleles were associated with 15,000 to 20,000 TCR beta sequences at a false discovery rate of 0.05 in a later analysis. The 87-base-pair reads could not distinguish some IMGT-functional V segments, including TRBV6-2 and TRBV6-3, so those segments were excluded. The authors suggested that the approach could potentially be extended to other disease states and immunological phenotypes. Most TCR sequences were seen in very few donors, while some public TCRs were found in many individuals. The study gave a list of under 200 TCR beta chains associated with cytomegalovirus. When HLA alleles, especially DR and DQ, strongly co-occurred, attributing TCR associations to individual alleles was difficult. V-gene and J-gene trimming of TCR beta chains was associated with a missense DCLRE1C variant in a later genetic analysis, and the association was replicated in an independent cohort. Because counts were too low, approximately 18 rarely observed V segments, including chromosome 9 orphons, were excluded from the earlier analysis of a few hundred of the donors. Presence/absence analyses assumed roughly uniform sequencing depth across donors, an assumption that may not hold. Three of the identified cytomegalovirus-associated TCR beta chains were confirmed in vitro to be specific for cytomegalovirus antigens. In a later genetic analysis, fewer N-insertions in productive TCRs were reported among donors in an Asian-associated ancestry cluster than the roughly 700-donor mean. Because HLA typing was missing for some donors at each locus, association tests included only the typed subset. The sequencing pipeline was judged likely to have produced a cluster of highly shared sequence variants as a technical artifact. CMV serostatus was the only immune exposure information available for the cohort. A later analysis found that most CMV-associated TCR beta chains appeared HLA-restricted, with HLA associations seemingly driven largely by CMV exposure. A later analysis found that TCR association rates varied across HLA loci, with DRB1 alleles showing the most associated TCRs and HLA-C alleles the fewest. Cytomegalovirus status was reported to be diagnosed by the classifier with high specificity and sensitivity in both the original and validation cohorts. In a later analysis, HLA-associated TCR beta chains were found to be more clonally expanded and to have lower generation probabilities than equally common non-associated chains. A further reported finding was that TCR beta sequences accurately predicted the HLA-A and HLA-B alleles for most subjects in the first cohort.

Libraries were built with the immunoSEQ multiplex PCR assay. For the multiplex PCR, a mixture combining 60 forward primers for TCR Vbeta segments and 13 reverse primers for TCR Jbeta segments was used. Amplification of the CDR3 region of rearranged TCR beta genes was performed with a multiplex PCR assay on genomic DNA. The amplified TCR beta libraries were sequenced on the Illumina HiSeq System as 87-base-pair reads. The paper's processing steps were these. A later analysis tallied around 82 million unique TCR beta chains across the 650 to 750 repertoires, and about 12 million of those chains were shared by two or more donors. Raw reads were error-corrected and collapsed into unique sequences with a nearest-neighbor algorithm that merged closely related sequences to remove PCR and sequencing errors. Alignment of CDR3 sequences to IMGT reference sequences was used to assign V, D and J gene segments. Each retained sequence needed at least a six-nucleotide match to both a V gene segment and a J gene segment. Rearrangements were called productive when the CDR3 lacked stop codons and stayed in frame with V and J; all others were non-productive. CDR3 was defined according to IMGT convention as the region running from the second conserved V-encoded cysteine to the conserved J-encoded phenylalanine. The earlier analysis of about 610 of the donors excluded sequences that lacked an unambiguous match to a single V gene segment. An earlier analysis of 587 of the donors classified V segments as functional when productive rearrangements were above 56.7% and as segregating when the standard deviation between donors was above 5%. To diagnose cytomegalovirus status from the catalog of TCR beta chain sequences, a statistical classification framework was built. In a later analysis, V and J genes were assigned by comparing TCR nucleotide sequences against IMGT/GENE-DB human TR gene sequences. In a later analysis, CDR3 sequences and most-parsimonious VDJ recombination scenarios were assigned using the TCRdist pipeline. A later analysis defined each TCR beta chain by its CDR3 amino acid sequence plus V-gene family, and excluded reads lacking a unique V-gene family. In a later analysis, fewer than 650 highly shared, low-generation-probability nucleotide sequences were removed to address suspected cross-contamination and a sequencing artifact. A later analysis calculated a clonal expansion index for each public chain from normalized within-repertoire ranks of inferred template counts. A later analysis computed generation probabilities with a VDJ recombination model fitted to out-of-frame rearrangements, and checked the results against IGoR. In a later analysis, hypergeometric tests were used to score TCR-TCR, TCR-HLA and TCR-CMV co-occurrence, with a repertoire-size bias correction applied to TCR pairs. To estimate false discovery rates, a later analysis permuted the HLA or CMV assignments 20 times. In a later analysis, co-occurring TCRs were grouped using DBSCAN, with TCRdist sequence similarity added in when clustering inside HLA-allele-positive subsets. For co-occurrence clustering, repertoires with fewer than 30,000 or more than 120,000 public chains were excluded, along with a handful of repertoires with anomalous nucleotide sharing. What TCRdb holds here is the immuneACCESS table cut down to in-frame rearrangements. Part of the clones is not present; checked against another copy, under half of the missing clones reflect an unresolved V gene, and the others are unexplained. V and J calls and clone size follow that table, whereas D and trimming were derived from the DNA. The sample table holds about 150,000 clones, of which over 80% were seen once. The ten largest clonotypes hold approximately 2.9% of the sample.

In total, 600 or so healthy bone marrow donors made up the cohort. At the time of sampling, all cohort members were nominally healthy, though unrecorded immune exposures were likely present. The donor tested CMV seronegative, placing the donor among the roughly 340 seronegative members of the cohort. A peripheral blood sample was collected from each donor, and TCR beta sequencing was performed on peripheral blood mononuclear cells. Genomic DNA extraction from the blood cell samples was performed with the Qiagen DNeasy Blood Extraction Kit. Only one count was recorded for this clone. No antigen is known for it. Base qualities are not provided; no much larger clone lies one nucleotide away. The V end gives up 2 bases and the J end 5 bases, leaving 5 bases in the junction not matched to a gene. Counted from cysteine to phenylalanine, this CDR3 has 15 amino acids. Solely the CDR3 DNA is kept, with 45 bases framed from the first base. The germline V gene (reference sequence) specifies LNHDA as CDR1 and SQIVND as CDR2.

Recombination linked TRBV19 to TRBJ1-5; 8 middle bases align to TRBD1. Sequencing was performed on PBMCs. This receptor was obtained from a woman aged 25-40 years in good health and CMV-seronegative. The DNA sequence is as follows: TGTGCCAGTAGTATACAGGGGGCTTACCATCAGCCCCAGCATTTT. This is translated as CASSIQGAYHQPQHF.